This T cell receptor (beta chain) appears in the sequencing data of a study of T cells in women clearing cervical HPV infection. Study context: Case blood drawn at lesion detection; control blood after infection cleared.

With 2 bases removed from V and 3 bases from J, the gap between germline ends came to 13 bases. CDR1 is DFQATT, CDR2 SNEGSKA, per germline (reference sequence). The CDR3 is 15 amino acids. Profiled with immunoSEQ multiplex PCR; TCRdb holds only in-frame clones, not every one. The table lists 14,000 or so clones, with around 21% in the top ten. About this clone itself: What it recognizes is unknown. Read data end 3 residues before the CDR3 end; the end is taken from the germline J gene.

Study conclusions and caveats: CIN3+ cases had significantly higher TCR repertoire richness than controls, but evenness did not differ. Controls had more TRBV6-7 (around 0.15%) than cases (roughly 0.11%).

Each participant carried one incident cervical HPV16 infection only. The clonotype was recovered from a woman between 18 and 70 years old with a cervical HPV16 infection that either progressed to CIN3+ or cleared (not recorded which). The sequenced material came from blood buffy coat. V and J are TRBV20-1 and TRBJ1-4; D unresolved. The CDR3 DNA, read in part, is TGCAGTGCTAGATCCGCTACAGAGCCTAATGAAAAA. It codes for CSARSATEPNEK. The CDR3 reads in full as CSARSATEPNEKLFF.